The rows below give T cell receptor beta chains drawn from one sample of a study of molecular identifiers for immune sequencing clone quantification. TCRdb reprocessed the PCR reads via MiXCR and lists one record per CDR3 protein. The sample has about half a million distinct CDR3 sequences; 20% to 25% are singletons. The sequencing input was naive CD8+ T cells from blood, with Jurkat cell RNA spiked in. Source of these receptors: a human donor in good health. Some libraries in this study had Jurkat cell RNA spiked in. Each CDR3 is given with its conserved first and last residue. The order of the fields is CDR3 DNA, CDR3 protein, clone size, V gene, D gene, CDR3 length, J gene. The D gene is left open where the match is weak. Rows may omit the clone size; those that give it use once, few, many or a size class.

TGTGCCATCAGTGACCGGGACAGGGGGGAAATCGAGACCCAGTACTTC	CAISDRDRGEIETQYF	NA	TRBV10-3	TRBD1	16	TRBJ2-5
TGTGCCAGCAGCCCACCAAGACAGGGTTTGGATGAAAAACTGTTTTTT	CASSPPRQGLDEKLFF	few	TRBV28	TRBD1	16	TRBJ1-4
TGCAGTGCTAGAGAACCGACGGGGGGGGCTTTCGGGGAGCTGTTTTTT	CSAREPTGGAFGELFF	NA	TRBV20-1	TRBD2	16	TRBJ2-2
TGTGCCAGCACCCCTTTGTTGGGAACCGGTACGCAGTATTTT	CASTPLLGTGTQYF	few	TRBV27	NA	14	TRBJ2-3
TGCAGTGCTAGAGTACTAGAGAACTACGAGCAGTACTTC	CSARVLENYEQYF	few	TRBV20-1	NA	13	TRBJ2-7
TGTGCCAGCAGCCCCCTGGGGACGGAGACCCAGTACTTC	CASSPLGTETQYF	few	TRBV13	NA	13	TRBJ2-5
TGCGCCAGCAGCCAAGTTTCGGGGGCGGACGGGAAGCTGTTTTTT	CASSQVSGADGKLFF	few	TRBV4-1	NA	15	TRBJ2-2
TGTGCCAGCAGATCAGGGTCAGGGTTCGGTCAGCCCCAGCATTTT	CASRSGSGFGQPQHF	few	TRBV27	NA	15	TRBJ1-5
TGTGCCAGCAGCTTGGGGCTAGCGGGAGGTGCTAAGAACGAGCAGTACTTC	CASSLGLAGGAKNEQYF	few	TRBV5-5	TRBD2	17	TRBJ2-7
TGTGCCAGCGAGGGACTAGCGGACTACAATGAGCAGTTCTTC	CASEGLADYNEQFF	many	TRBV2	TRBD2	14	TRBJ2-1
TGTGCCAGCAGTCCAAGACAGGGGGCGAAGAACGAGCAGTACTTC	CASSPRQGAKNEQYF	few	TRBV27	TRBD1	15	TRBJ2-7
TGCGCCAGCAGCCAAGCCACCTTACAGGTTGGCACAGATACGCAGTATTTT	CASSQATLQVGTDTQYF	many	TRBV4-1	NA	17	TRBJ2-3
TGCAGTGCTAGAGATCCCCAGCGGGTCTACCAAGAGACCCAGTACTTC	CSARDPQRVYQETQYF	many	TRBV20-1	NA	16	TRBJ2-5
TGTGCCACGGGAGAGGCCGGTAGCAATCAGCCCCAGCATTTT	CATGEAGSNQPQHF	many	TRBV27	NA	14	TRBJ1-5
TGTGCCAGCAGCCCAGACACGCTTCTCCATGGGGAGCTGTTTTTT	CASSPDTLLHGELFF	many	TRBV7-9	NA	15	TRBJ2-2
TGTGCCAGCAGACAGACCCCTGCGACCTACAATGAGCAGTTCTTC	CASRQTPATYNEQFF	few	TRBV6-5	NA	15	TRBJ2-1
TGTGCCAGCAGCCTTGGCTGGGATCAGCCCCAGCATTTT	CASSLGWDQPQHF	NA	TRBV6-2/TRBV6-3	NA	13	TRBJ1-5
TGCGCCAGCAGCCAAGGAGGCTTAACAGCGAATGAAAAACTGTTTTTT	CASSQGGLTANEKLFF	NA	TRBV4-3	NA	16	TRBJ1-4
TGTGCCAGCAGTTACGGCTCGTCTAGGCTCTACAATGAGCAGTTCTTC	CASSYGSSRLYNEQFF	NA	TRBV6-2/TRBV6-3	NA	16	TRBJ2-1
TGTGCCAGCAGATACATAAGGACAGGCCGGGGCACAGATACGCAGTATTTT	CASRYIRTGRGTDTQYF	many	TRBV2	TRBD1	17	TRBJ2-3
TGTGCCAGCAGGAGGGTGTCTGGGGCCAACGTCCTGACTTTC	CASRRVSGANVLTF	NA	TRBV6-2/TRBV6-3	NA	14	TRBJ2-6
TGTGCCAGCAGTGGCCGTCGCCTGCACGCCCCCAGCGAGCAGTACTTC	CASSGRRLHAPSEQYF	many	TRBV5-6	NA	16	TRBJ2-7
TGCGCCAGCAGCCAAGAGTCAAACGAAGCTTTCTTT	CASSQESNEAFF	few	TRBV4-1	NA	12	TRBJ1-1
TGCGCCAGCAGCCAAGAGGGAGACAGGGCATCCGAGCAGTACTTC	CASSQEGDRASEQYF	many	TRBV4-3	TRBD1	15	TRBJ2-7
TGCAGTGCTAGAGGGACTAGCGGGAGCGAGCAGTACTTC	CSARGTSGSEQYF	many	TRBV20-1	TRBD2	13	TRBJ2-7
TGTGCCAGCAGTTGGGCAACGAGCGGTAATGGCTACACCTTC	CASSWATSGNGYTF	many	TRBV6-2/TRBV6-3	NA	14	TRBJ1-2
TGTGCCAGCAGCTTGGGCTCGTCGTCGGAAGAGACCCAGTACTTC	CASSLGSSSEETQYF	few	TRBV11-2	NA	15	TRBJ2-5
TGTGCCAGCGAACCCGGGACTCAAGAGACCCAGTACTTC	CASEPGTQETQYF	NA	TRBV11-2	NA	13	TRBJ2-5
TGTGCCAGCAGTTTGGGACGGGGTGGCAATCAGCCCCAGCATTTT	CASSLGRGGNQPQHF	many	TRBV6-5	NA	15	TRBJ1-5